The T cell receptor beta chain under discussion was sequenced for a study of TIL therapy for anti-PD-1-resistant metastatic lung cancer listed by TCRdb under 2021. Describing the broader study: Tumors were collected before any PD-1/PD-L1 blockade, after which patients were given nivolumab, and patients who progressed were given lymphodepletion, an infusion of expanded TIL and IL-2. Most of the cohort had lung adenocarcinoma, several tumors were EGFR-mutant and two were ALK-rearranged, and half of the patients were current or former smokers. A median age of 54 years (range roughly 38-75) and a median tumor PD-L1 proportion score of more than 5% were recorded among enrolled patients. A median non-synonymous tumor mutation burden of approximately 1.5 mutations per megabase was determined across the cohort by whole-exome sequencing. T cell receptor beta sequencing of tumor and peripheral blood served to follow clonotypes across the tumor, the expanded TIL product, and serial blood samples.

As for this clone: What this receptor recognizes is not known. Base qualities are not recorded, but no much larger clone differs from it by a single base.

Inclusive of the bounding cysteine and phenylalanine, the CDR3 is 16 residues long. Of all the DNA, just the CDR3 is kept, 48 bases in frame from base 1. The sample's time point, from its label and the paper: pre-treatment sample, taken before nivolumab and TIL therapy. Between late 2017 and early 2020, a dual-center phase I trial enrolled adults who had stage 4 NSCLC. The samples were drawn from an open-label, single-arm phase I trial testing tumor-infiltrating lymphocyte therapy combined with nivolumab in advanced non-small cell lung cancer. Blood mononuclear cells were isolated from EDTA tubes by Ficoll gradient and were snap-frozen as pellets, and DNA was extracted with a Qiagen mini-prep kit. The investigation overall reported the following: Because the cohort was highly selected, with more treatment-naive, never-smoker and oncogene-addicted patients than is typical, generalizability is limited. The baseline peripheral repertoire was partially replaced by infused TIL clonotypes, which then decayed over months, and no apparent association between persistence and response was found. The study protocol defined all tumor marker inferences as exploratory.

TCR beta CDR3 regions were amplified from genomic DNA with the immunoSEQ v3 hsTCRB kit using bias-controlled multiplex PCR. An Illumina NextSeq 500 was used to sequence the TCR libraries, reaching approximately 2.1 million read pairs at survey level or roughly 4.5-6.5 million at deep level. The study's own analysis went as follows. V, D and J genes were assigned, non-productive sequences were removed, and clonality was reported by immunoSEQ Analyzer software. Repertoires were compared using productive Simpson clonality and Morisita overlap index of productive TRB rearrangements between infused TIL and blood. For each clone in blood, the absolute clonotype count was estimated by multiplying the lymphocyte count by the CD3+ fraction and by the clone's productive frequency. The immuneACCESS repertoire file appears here via TCRdb, limited to in-frame rearrangements. These files lack a portion of the clones; in checked studies, under half of the deficit traces to unresolved V genes, and the cause of the others is not known. For V, J and clone size, that table is used; D and trimming come from the DNA. The sample contains about 59,000 clones, less than 75% of them found a single time. The ten largest account for about 1.8% of the sample.

The TCR originated in a person aged 25 to 85 with non-small cell lung cancer. The specimen was blood, collected at baseline. Recombination linked TRBV12-2 to TRBJ1-6. TRBV12-2 is assigned pseudogene status. Read as DNA, the sequence is TGTGCAAGTCGCTTAGGATTGTTAGGACTAAAGTCACCCCTCCACTTT. The encoded protein is CASRLGLLGLKSPLHF.